These 23 T cell receptor beta chains came from one sample sequenced in a study of blood T cell repertoires in COVID-19. Generated by immunoSEQ multiplex PCR, the TCRdb table keeps only in-frame clones and is missing some. The repertoire holds about 190,000 clones, with about nine tenths as singletons. Sequenced input: peripheral blood. The receptors derive from a middle-aged man with acute or convalescent COVID-19.

V usage is TRBV19 and J usage is TRBJ1-6; a possible D gene is TRBD1 (5 bases). CDR3 length: 14 amino acids. Germline CDR1 LNHDA, CDR2 SQIVND (reference sequence). V shed 6 bases and J shed 9 bases, with 15 bases lying between them. The CDR3: CASSARATGSPLHF. The CDR3, as DNA: TGTGCCAGTAGCGCCAGGGCCACGGGTTCACCCCTCCACTTT.

The chain uses TRBV28 and TRBJ1-2; 10 bases agree with TRBD1. J gave up 10 bases and V 4 bases, and 9 bases lay outside the gene matches. The length of the CDR3 is 14 residues. Germline V gives CDR1 MDHEN, CDR2 SYDVKM. The CDR3 DNA is TGTGCCAGCAGTTACCCCGGGACAGGGGTTTACTACACCTTC. The encoded protein is CASSYPGTGVYYTF.

The chain carries TRBV10-2 and TRBJ1-5, with D maybe TRBD1 (6 bases). V lost 6 bases to trimming and J lost 3 bases, with 12 bases between them. Per the germline V gene, CDR1 is WSHSY and CDR2 is SAAADI. This CDR3 is built from 14 residues. As DNA, the CDR3 is TGCGCCAGCAGGTCACAGGGAAACAATCAGCCCCAGCATTTT. It specifies CASRSQGNNQPQHF.

The chain is built from TRBV5-1 and TRBJ2-1, with 9 bases fitting TRBD1. Germline-derived CDR1 and CDR2 are SGHRS and YFSETQ. The CDR3 totals 15 residues. V was clipped by 4 bases and J by 2 bases; unmatched bases: 4. CDR3 bases: TGCGCCAGCAGCAAGGGACAGGGTACCTACAATGAGCAGTTCTTC. Protein sequence: CASSKGQGTYNEQFF. Based on the CDR3 plus reference TRBV5-1 and TRBJ2-1, the full variable domain is KAGVTQTPRYLIKTRGQQVTLSCSPISGHRSVSWYQQTPGQGLQFLFEYFSETQRNKGNFPGRFSGRQFSNSRSEMNVSTLELGDSALYLCASSKGQGTYNEQFFGPGTRLTVL.

The chain carries TRBV19 and TRBJ2-7; 7 nucleotides align to TRBD2. V lost 4 bases to trimming and J lost 0 bases; unmatched junction nucleotides: 6. The CDR3 extends over 15 amino acids. CDR1 and CDR2 from the germline V gene are LNHDA and SQIVND (reference sequence). CDR3 DNA: TGTGCCAGTAGTACAAGCGGGGCTTTCTCCTACGAGCAGTACTTC. It translates to CASSTSGAFSYEQYF.

V and J are TRBV7-9 and TRBJ2-7; tentative D call: TRBD2 (5 bases). This CDR3 spans 14 amino acids. The germline CDR1 and CDR2 sequences are SEHNR and FQNEAQ (reference sequence). V was trimmed by 0 bases and J by 6 bases, leaving 12 bases between them. This CDR3 is CASSLASGYSEQYF. The CDR3 DNA is TGTGCCAGCAGCTTAGCGTCGGGATACTCCGAGCAGTACTTC.

V and J are TRBV6-5 and TRBJ1-3; tentatively, D is TRBD1 (5 bases). V lost 0 bases, J lost 3 bases, and 12 bases lay in between. CDR1 is MNHEY, CDR2 SVGAGI, per germline. The CDR3 totals 16 residues. The CDR3 protein is CASSYSSSGHGNTIYF. DNA for the CDR3: TGTGCCAGCAGTTACTCGTCGTCAGGGCATGGAAACACCATATATTTT.

The chain has TRBV6-4 and TRBJ1-1, with D unclear. V lost 6 bases and J 4 bases, leaving 15 bases between the germline ends. Germline V gene data show CDR1 as MRHNA and CDR2 as SNTAGT. The CDR3 consists of 14 residues. The CDR3 protein is CASSMIVGSTEAFF. Here the CDR3 DNA reads TGTGCCAGCAGCATGATAGTAGGGAGCACTGAAGCTTTCTTT.

This chain uses TRBV2 with TRBJ1-2; D uncertain. The CDR3 has 15 amino acids. With 7 bases removed from V and 4 bases from J, the gap between germline ends came to 19 bases. Germline CDR1 SNHLY, CDR2 FYNNEI. The CDR3 loop reads CASNAGPGQLYGYTF. The CDR3 DNA reads as TGTGCCAGCAACGCTGGGCCAGGCCAACTCTATGGCTACACCTTC.

This clone was counted a single time. This sequence joins TRBV2 and TRBJ2-2; the match to TRBD2 covers 8 bases. The CDR3 runs 14 residues. CDR1 and CDR2 from the germline V gene are SNHLY and FYNNEI. V was pared by 6 bases and J by 8 bases, with 8 bases of the junction left unmatched. The CDR3 DNA sequence: TGTGCCAGCAGCCTGGGGGCTAGCGGGGGGGAGCTGTTTTTT. It encodes CASSLGASGGELFF. Full variable domain (outside the CDR3, taken from reference TRBV2 and TRBJ2-2): EPEVTQTPSHQVTQMGQEVILRCVPISNHLYFYWYRQILGQKVEFLVSFYNNEISEKSEIFDDQFSVERPDGSNFTLKIRSTKLEDSAMYFCASSLGASGGELFFGEGSRLTVL.

The DNA for the CDR3 is TGTGCCAGCAGTCCTGGGGGCTTTAGCTCTGGAAACACCATATATTTT. This encodes CASSPGGFSSGNTIYF. The rearrangement joins TRBV28 to TRBJ1-3, with D possibly TRBD1 on 6 matching bases. V was shortened by 5 bases and J by 0 bases, with 14 bases between the two germline ends. This CDR3 comprises 16 residues. Germline CDR1 MDHEN, CDR2 SYDVKM.

This clone showed up just a few times. The chain uses TRBV6-1 and TRBJ1-3, with D unresolved. Between the trimmed V and J ends, which lost 1 base and 4 bases, there was a span of 14 bases. The CDR3 runs 16 residues. The germline gives CDR1 MNHNS, CDR2 SASEGT. The CDR3 region is CASSEDRIGGGNTIYF. For the CDR3, the DNA is TGTGCCAGCAGTGAAGATCGGATTGGAGGCGGAAACACCATATATTTT.

Comments on this clone: The sample carries other DNA sequences with the same CDR3. The chain uses TRBV5-1 and TRBJ2-5; D unresolved. V gave up 0 bases and J gave up 5 bases, with 5 bases separating them. This CDR3 is 12 amino acids long. CDR1 SGHRS and CDR2 YFSETQ come from the germline V gene. CDR3 DNA: TGCGCCAGCAGCTTGGTCCAGGAGACCCAGTACTTC. It translates to CASSLVQETQYF. The whole variable domain, filled in from reference TRBV5-1 and TRBJ2-5, reads KAGVTQTPRYLIKTRGQQVTLSCSPISGHRSVSWYQQTPGQGLQFLFEYFSETQRNKGNFPGRFSGRQFSNSRSEMNVSTLELGDSALYLCASSLVQETQYFGPGTRLLVL.

The chain is built from TRBV9 and TRBJ1-1; D is unclear. The CDR3 has 13 residues. V lost 0 bases and J lost 7, with 10 bases in between. Germline V gene lookup returns CDR1 SGDLS and CDR2 YYNGEE. The CDR3 region is CASSVGTVGEAFF. The DNA for the CDR3 is TGTGCCAGCAGCGTAGGTACAGTGGGTGAAGCTTTCTTT.

The CDR3 sequence is CATSDWTGNYGYTF. CDR3 bases: TGTGCCACCAGTGACTGGACAGGGAACTATGGCTACACCTTC. The J gene is TRBJ1-2, the V gene TRBV24-1; 8 bases are shared with TRBD1. Trimming cost V 4 bases and J 2 bases; bases outside gene matches: 2. Looked up from germline, CDR1 is KGHDR and CDR2 is SFDVKD. The CDR3 is made up of 14 amino acids.

This sequence joins TRBV12-3 or TRBV12-4 and TRBJ2-7; weak D call: TRBD2 (5 bases). The CDR3 consists of 13 residues. The V gene lost 6 bases and the J gene lost 3 bases, with 12 bases spanning the gap. The CDR3 DNA follows: TGTGCCAGCAGACCAAACGGGGTCTACGAGCAGTACTTC. Amino acid sequence: CASRPNGVYEQYF.

The chain recombines TRBV7-9 with TRBJ2-3; maybe TRBD1 (6 bases). This CDR3 is built from 14 residues. Trimming took 4 bases from V and 4 from J, leaving 12 bases between them. In germline, CDR1 is SEHNR, CDR2 FQNEAQ (reference sequence). CDR3 DNA: TGTGCCAGCAGCTCGACAGGAGCGGCAGATACGCAGTATTTT. This sequence encodes CASSSTGAADTQYF.

This clone was seen only once. The rearrangement links TRBV3-1 (or the pseudogene TRBV3-2) to TRBJ2-1; 7 positions match TRBD2. CDR3 length equals 18 residues. Germline assignment: CDR1 LGHDT and CDR2 YNNKEL (reference sequence). V trimming: 0 bases; J trimming: 1 base; junction bases outside the gene matches: 9. The CDR3 is CASSQESGGGPSYNEQFF. The DNA of the CDR3 is TGTGCCAGCAGCCAAGAATCGGGCGGGGGACCTTCCTACAATGAGCAGTTCTTC.

The chain joins TRBV21-1 to TRBJ1-1. TRBV21-1 is termed a pseudogene. This CDR3 spans 14 amino acids. The CDR3 sequence: CASSKAQRDTEAFF. The DNA of the CDR3 is TGTGCCAGCAGCAAAGCGCAGCGAGATACTGAAGCTTTCTTT.

The chain has TRBV9 and TRBJ2-3, with TRBD2 matching over 14 bases. CDR3 length: 16 amino acids. J was trimmed by 6 bases and V by 4 bases; bases with no gene match: 7. Germline V gives CDR1 SGDLS, CDR2 YYNGEE. CDR3 coding DNA: TGTGCCAGCAGCCCCAGACTAGCGGGGGGGCTGGATACGCAGTATTTT. It yields the protein CASSPRLAGGLDTQYF.

The chain has TRBV30 and TRBJ1-1; D is possibly TRBD1 (5 bases). The germline gives CDR1 GTSNPN, CDR2 SVGIG (reference sequence). V was pared by 3 bases and J by 1 base, with 9 bases between. This CDR3 spans 13 amino acids. CDR3 DNA: TGTGCCTGGAGCCAGGGATCGAACACTGAAGCTTTCTTT. It is translated as CAWSQGSNTEAFF.

CDR3 nucleotides: TGTGCCAGCAGCGCGGGACAGGGCCAAAACATTCAGTACTTC. The encoded protein is CASSAGQGQNIQYF. This chain joins TRBV7-9 and TRBJ2-4, with 9 bases lining up with TRBD1. This CDR3 comprises 14 residues. Germline lookup yields CDR1 SEHNR and CDR2 FQNEAQ (reference sequence). The J segment lost 5 bases and the V segment lost 5 bases, leaving 4 bases of the junction unmatched.

This sequence joins TRBV10-3 and TRBJ2-5; D may be TRBD1 (5 bases). V was cut by 2 bases and J by 5 bases, with 12 bases left in between. CDR1 is ENHRY, CDR2 SYGVKD, per germline. CDR3 length equals 14 residues. The CDR3 nucleotides read TGTGCCATCAGTGAGAACTTCAAGGGGGAGACCCAGTACTTC. Translation gives CAISENFKGETQYF.